The entry that follows covers one T cell receptor (beta chain) sequence. This specimen comes from a study of blood T cell repertoires in COVID-19. Study at large: The study drew acute and convalescent COVID-19 samples from the United States, Italy and Spain. In each case, the material was cDNA or gDNA derived from T cells, B-cell-depleted T cells, or PBMCs.

The study recruited people aged about 18 to 89 years across under 25 US areas. V lost 1 base, J lost 4 bases, and 8 bases stayed unmatched. The germline V gene has CDR1 SGHAT and CDR2 FQNNGV. The CDR3 runs 16 residues. Per the authors' pipeline: Cell counts per sample came from amplifying reference gene primers. Method: immunoSEQ multiplex PCR; TCRdb's copy keeps in-frame clones and lacks some. The V and J calls and clone size are taken from that table; D and trimming were inferred from the DNA. The sample holds a few hundred thousand clones; just over 85% are singletons and the top ten take 3.5% to 4%.

The source is a woman aged 35 to 49 with acute COVID-19. The rearrangement joins TRBV11-2 to TRBJ2-5; 8 bases are a match to TRBD2. The sequenced material came from PBMCs or T cells enriched from blood (not recorded which). The CDR3 protein is CASSLGNGLAGETQYF. The CDR3 nucleotides read TGTGCCAGCAGCTTAGGTAACGGACTAGCAGGAGAGACCCAGTACTTC.